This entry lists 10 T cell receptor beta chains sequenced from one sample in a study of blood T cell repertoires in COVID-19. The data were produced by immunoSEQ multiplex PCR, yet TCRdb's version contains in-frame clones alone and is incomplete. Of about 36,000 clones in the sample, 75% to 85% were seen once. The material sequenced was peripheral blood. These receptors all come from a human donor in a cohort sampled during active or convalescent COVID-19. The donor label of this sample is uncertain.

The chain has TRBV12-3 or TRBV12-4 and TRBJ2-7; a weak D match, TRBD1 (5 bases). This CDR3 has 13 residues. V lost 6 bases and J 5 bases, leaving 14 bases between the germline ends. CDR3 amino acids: CASSPGAVHEQYF. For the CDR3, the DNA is TGTGCCAGCAGCCCTGGGGCCGTTCACGAGCAGTACTTC.

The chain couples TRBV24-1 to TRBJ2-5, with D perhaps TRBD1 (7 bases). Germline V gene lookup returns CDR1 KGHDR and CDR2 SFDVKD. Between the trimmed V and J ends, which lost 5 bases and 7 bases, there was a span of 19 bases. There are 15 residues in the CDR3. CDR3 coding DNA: TGTGCCACCAGTGCCCCCGGAGGGGGCTGGGGGACCCAGTACTTC. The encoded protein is CATSAPGGGWGTQYF.

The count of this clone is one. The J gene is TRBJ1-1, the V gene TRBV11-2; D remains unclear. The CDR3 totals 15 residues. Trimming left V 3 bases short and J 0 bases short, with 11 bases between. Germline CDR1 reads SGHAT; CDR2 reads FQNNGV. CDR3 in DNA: TGTGCCAGCAGCTTGGGCGCCAGAGTGAACACTGAAGCTTTCTTT. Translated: CASSLGARVNTEAFF.

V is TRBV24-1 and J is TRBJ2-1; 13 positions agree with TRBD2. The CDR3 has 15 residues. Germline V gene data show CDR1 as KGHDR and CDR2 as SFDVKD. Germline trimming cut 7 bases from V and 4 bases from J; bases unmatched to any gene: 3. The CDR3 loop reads CATSILAGGYNEQFF. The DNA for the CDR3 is TGTGCCACCAGCATACTAGCGGGAGGGTACAATGAGCAGTTCTTC.

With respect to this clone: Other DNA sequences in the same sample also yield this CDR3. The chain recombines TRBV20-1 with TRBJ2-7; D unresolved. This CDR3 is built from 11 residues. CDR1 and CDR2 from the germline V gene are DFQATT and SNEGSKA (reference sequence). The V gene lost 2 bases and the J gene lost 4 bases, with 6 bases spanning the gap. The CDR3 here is CSARISYEQYF. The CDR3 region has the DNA TGCAGTGCTAGAATCAGTTACGAGCAGTACTTC.

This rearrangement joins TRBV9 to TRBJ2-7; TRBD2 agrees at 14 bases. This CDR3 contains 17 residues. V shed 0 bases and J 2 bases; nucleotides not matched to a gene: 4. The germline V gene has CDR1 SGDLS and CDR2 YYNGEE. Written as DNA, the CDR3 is TGTGCCAGCAGCGTAGCTACGGGACTAGCGGGGGCCTACGAGCAGTACTTC. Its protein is CASSVATGLAGAYEQYF. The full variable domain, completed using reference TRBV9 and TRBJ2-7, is DSGVTQTPKHLITATGQRVTLRCSPRSGDLSVYWYQQSLDQGLQFLIQYYNGEERAKGNILERFSAQQFPDLHSELNLSSLELGDSALYFCASSVATGLAGAYEQYFGPGTRLTVT.

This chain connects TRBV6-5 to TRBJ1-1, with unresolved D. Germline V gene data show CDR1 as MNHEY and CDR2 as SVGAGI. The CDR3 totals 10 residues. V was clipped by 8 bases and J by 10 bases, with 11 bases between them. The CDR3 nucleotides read TGTGCCAGCTGGAGGGCCGGAGCTTTCTTT. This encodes CASWRAGAFF.

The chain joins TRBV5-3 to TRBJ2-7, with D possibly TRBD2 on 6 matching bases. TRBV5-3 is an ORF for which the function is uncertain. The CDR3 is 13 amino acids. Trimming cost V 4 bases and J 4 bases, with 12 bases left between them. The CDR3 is CARSPGTFYEQYF. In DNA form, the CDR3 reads TGTGCCAGAAGCCCCGGGACTTTTTACGAGCAGTACTTC.

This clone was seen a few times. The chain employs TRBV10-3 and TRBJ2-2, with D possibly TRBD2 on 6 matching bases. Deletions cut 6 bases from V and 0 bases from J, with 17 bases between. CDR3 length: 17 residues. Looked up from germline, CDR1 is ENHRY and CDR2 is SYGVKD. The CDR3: CAISVLLAPANTGELFF. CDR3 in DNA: TGTGCCATCAGCGTCCTTCTAGCGCCAGCGAACACCGGGGAGCTGTTTTTT.

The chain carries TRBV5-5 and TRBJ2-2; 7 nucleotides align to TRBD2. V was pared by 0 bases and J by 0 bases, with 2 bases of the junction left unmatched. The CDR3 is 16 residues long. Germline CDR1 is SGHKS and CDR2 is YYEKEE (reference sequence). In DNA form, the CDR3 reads TGTGCCAGCAGCTTGGTAGCGGGCGCGAACACCGGGGAGCTGTTTTTT. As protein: CASSLVAGANTGELFF. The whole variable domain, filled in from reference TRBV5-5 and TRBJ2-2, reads DAGVTQSPTHLIKTRGQQVTLRCSPISGHKSVSWYQQVLGQGPQFIFQYYEKEERGRGNFPDRFSARQFPNYSSELNVNALLLGDSALYLCASSLVAGANTGELFFGEGSRLTVL.